This T cell receptor (beta chain) was sequenced for a study of cytotoxic CD8 clonotypes in ibrutinib-treated CLL. Libraries were prepared by immunoSEQ multiplex PCR; TCRdb keeps only in-frame clonotypes and omits some of them. The table records 150,000 to 200,000 clones, roughly 86% of them present only once. The length of the CDR3 is 16 residues. The clonotype comes from a human donor with chronic lymphocytic leukemia. Sequencing was performed on PBMCs, taken after 12 months of ibrutinib treatment. This chain uses TRBV21-1 with TRBJ2-5; the D segment call TRBD2 is taken from the table without a DNA check. TRBV21-1 constitutes a pseudogene. The DNA for the CDR3 is TGTGCCAGCAGCCCCGCAAGACTAGCGGTACAAGAGACCCAGTACTTC. It encodes CASSPARLAVQETQYF.